One sample yielded the 5 T cell receptor beta chains listed below, sequenced in a study of metastatic and nonmetastatic thyroid tumors. None of the patients had undergone any treatment ahead of thyroid surgery. Using MiXCR, TCRdb re-called clones from the PCR reads. The sample lists 37,000 or so clones, about 16% occurring once. Material: blood. The receptors come from a female donor with papillary thyroid cancer or a benign thyroid nodule (not recorded which). Some clones in this sample may be carry-over from other donors' samples.

This clone was detected ten times or more. This rearrangement joins TRBV6-5 to TRBJ1-5; D is perhaps TRBD1 (5 bases). The germline V and J ends were trimmed by 0 bases and 2 bases, with 8 bases remaining between them. Germline V CDR1 and CDR2: MNHEY, SVGAGI. The CDR3 runs to 15 residues. For the CDR3, the DNA is TGTGCCAGCAGTTACTCGGGGCAGGGCAATCAGCCCCAGCATTTT. Its translation: CASSYSGQGNQPQHF.

The table lists this clone with many counts. A much larger clone lies one base from this, so it may be a read error. The chain is built from TRBV28 and TRBJ1-3; D might be TRBD1 (6 bases). CDR3 size: 16 residues. Trimming stripped 8 bases from V and 2 bases from J, with 19 bases between. The germline V gene has CDR1 MDHEN and CDR2 SYDVKM. The CDR3, as DNA: TGTGCCAGCGGTCCACCGGGCAGGGGACCTGGAAACACCATATATTTT. It yields the protein CASGPPGRGPGNTIYF.

This clone was seen many times. The chain combines TRBV5-6 with TRBJ2-1, with a possible D match to TRBD2 (6 bases). Looked up from germline, CDR1 is SGHDT and CDR2 is YYEEEE. The CDR3 extends over 13 amino acids. The V end was cut by 4 bases, the J end by 10 bases, with 15 bases between. The CDR3 DNA is TGTGCCAGCAGCATCCCGGGGGACGTCGAGCAGTTCTTC. Amino acid sequence: CASSIPGDVEQFF.

This clone was recorded at least ten times. The rearrangement uses TRBV19 and TRBJ1-1, with D possibly being TRBD1 (5 bases). CDR1 is LNHDA, CDR2 SQIVND, per germline (reference sequence). This CDR3 comprises 14 residues. V dropped 5 bases and J dropped 1 base, with 11 bases sitting between them. CDR3 region: CASSVRDENTEAFF. DNA of the CDR3: TGTGCCAGTAGTGTAAGGGACGAGAACACTGAAGCTTTCTTT.

Many counts were recorded for this clone. The chain recombines TRBV27 with TRBJ1-2; TRBD1 is a possible D gene (5 bases). Germline V gene sequence: CDR1 MNHEY, CDR2 SMNVEV (reference sequence). Deletions cut 3 bases from V and 2 bases from J, with 10 bases between. This CDR3 region has 14 residues. Here the CDR3 DNA reads TGTGCCAGCAGTTTTTCCGGACAAAACTATGGCTACACCTTC. It codes for CASSFSGQNYGYTF.